This T cell receptor (beta chain) was obtained from a study of blood T cell repertoires in COVID-19. Study-wide background: Collection of acute and convalescent COVID-19 samples took place in the United States, Italy and Spain. PBMCs, B-cell-depleted T cells, or T cells provided the cDNA or gDNA that made up the material.

The CDR3 extends over 14 amino acids. The V gene's germline CDR1 is SGHRS and CDR2 YFSETQ. With 4 bases clipped from V and 5 bases from J, the junction kept 6 bases outside the gene matches. In the authors' methods: By means of reference gene primer amplification, nucleated cell counts were estimated. Assay used: immunoSEQ multiplex PCR; TCRdb lists only in-frame clones, some missing. Clone size and the V and J calls come from that table; the DNA yielded D and trimming. Counted here are about 74,000 clones, 88% occurring once; the ten biggest clones make up under 2%. Sequenced: peripheral blood. This receptor was taken from a woman over 75 with active or convalescent COVID-19. The V call is TRBV5-1, the J call TRBJ1-1; 9 bases line up with TRBD1. The CDR3 bases are TGCGCCAGCAGCCCCGGGACAGGGCTTACTGAAGCTTTCTTT. This codes for CASSPGTGLTEAFF.